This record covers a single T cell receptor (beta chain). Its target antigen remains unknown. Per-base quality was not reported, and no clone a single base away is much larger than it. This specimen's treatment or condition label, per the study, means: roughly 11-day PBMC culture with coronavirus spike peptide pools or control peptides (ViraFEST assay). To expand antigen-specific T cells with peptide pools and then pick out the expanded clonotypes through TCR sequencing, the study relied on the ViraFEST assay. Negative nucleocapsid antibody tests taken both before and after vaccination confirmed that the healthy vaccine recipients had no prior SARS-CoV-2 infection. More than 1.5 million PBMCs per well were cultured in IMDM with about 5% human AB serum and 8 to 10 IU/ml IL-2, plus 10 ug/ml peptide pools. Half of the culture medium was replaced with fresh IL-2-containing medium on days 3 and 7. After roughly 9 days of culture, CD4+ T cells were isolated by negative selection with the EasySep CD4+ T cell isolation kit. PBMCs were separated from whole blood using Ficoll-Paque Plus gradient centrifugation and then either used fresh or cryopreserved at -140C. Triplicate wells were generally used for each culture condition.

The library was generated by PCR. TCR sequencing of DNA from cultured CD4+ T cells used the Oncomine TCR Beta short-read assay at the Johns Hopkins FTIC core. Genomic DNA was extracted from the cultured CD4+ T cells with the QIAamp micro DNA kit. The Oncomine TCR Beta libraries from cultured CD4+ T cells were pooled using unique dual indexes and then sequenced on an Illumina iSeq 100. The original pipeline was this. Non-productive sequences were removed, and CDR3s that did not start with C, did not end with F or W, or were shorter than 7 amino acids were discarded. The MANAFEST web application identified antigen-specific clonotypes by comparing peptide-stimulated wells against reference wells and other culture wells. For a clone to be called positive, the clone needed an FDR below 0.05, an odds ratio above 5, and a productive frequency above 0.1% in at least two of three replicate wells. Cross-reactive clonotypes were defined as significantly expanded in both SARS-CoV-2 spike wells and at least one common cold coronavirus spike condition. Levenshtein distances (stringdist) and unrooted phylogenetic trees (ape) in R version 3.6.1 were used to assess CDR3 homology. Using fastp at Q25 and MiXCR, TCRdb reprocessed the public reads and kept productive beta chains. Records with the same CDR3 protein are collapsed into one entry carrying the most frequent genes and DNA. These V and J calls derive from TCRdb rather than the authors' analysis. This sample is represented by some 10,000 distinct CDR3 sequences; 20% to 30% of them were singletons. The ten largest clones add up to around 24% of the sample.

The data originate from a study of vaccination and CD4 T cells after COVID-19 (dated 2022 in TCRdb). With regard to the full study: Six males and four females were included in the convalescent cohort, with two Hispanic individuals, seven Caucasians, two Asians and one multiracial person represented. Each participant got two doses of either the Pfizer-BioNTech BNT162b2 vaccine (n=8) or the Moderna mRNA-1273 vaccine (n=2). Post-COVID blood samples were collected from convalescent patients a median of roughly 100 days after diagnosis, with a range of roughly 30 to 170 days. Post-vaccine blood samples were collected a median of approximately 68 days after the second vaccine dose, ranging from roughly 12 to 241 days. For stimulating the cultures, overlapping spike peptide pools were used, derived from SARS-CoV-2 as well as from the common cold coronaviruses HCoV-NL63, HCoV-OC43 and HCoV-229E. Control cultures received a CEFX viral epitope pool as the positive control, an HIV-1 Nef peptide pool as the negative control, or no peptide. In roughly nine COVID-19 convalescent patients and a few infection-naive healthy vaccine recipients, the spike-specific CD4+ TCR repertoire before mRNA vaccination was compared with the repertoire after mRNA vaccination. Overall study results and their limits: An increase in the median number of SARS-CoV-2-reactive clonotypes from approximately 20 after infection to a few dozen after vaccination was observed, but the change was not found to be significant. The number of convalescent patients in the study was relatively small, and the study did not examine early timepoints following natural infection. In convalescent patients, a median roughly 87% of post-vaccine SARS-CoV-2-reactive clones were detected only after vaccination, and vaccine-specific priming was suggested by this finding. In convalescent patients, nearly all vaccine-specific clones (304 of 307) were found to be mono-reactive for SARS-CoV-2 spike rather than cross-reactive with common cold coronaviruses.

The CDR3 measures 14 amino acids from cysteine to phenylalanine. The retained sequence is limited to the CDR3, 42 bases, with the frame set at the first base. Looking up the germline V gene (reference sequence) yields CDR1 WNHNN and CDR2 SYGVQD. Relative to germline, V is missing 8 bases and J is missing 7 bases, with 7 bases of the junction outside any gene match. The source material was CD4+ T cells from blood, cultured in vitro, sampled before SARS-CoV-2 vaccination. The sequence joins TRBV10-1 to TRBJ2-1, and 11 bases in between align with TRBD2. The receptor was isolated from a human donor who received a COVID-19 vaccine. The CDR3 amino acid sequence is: CASSSSGGINEQFF. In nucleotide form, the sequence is TGCGCCAGCTCATCTAGCGGGGGGATAAATGAGCAGTTCTTC.